The 29 T cell receptor beta chains below come from one sample, sequenced in a study of radiation and T cells in renal cell carcinoma. The sample's time point: blood 2 weeks post-SBRT. Sample treatment: 15 Gy SBRT to primary tumor, nephrectomy 4 weeks later. Here immunoSEQ multiplex PCR was the method, and the copy in TCRdb shows in-frame clones only, minus some. The data contain about 49,000 clones, more than 80% of them seen just once; the ten biggest clones take up around 31%. The sequenced sample was blood, obtained from a patient whose treatment included radiotherapy and nephrectomy. The receptors here all came from a woman in her seventies with renal cell carcinoma.

The chain uses TRBV19 and TRBJ2-3, with TRBD2 as a possible D gene (5 bases). Trimming cost V 6 bases and J 2 bases, with 15 bases left between them. CDR1 is LNHDA and CDR2 is SQIVND in the germline V gene (reference sequence). The CDR3 length is 15 residues. CDR3 nucleotides: TGTGCCAGTAGCCCCAAGGAACGGGACACAGATACGCAGTATTTT. Translation gives CASSPKERDTDTQYF.

The chain recombines TRBV4-1 with TRBJ2-3; no firm D call. In germline, CDR1 is MGHRA, CDR2 YSYEKL. CDR3 length equals 16 residues. V dropped 0 bases and J dropped 0 bases, with 10 bases sitting between them. The CDR3 sequence is CASSQDRTPSTDTQYF. In DNA, the CDR3 is TGCGCCAGCAGCCAAGATAGAACCCCTAGCACAGATACGCAGTATTTT.

The gene calls are TRBV5-4 and TRBJ2-7; 7 nucleotides agree with TRBD2. Germline V lookup: CDR1 SGHNT, CDR2 YYREEE (reference sequence). V lost 0 bases, J lost 1 base, and 4 bases stayed unmatched. The CDR3 sequence is 15 residues long. The CDR3 DNA reads TGTGCCAGCAGCTTGGGTTTAGCGGGTTCCTACGAGCAGTACTTC. It specifies CASSLGLAGSYEQYF.

The rearrangement uses TRBV28 and TRBJ2-3; TRBD2 matches at 10 bases. This CDR3 spans 15 amino acids. V shed 5 bases, J shed 6 bases, and the junction held 8 bases outside the gene matches. Germline CDR1 is MDHEN and CDR2 is SYDVKM. CDR3 in amino acids: CASSSSGRAGDTQYF. As DNA, the CDR3 is TGTGCCAGCAGTAGCAGCGGGAGGGCCGGGGATACGCAGTATTTT.

The CDR3 protein is CASSQPWSGAEQYF. CDR3 nucleotides: TGCGCCAGCAGCCAACCTTGGAGCGGCGCCGAGCAGTACTTC. The chain links TRBV4-1 to TRBJ2-7, with TRBD2 as a possible D gene (5 bases). CDR3 length: 14 residues. Trimming removed 2 bases from V and 6 bases from J, with 14 bases in between. Germline V gives CDR1 MGHRA, CDR2 YSYEKL.

The J gene is TRBJ2-2, the V gene TRBV6-1, with TRBD1 identical over 8 bases. Losses at the gene ends were 5 bases for V and 6 bases for J; bases not matched to a gene: 8. Germline CDR1 is MNHNS and CDR2 is SASEGT. The CDR3 consists of 15 residues. CDR3 DNA: TGTGCCAGCAGTAACCCGACAGGGGCGGCCGGGGAGCTGTTTTTT. Protein: CASSNPTGAAGELFF.

There are a few counts of this clone. The V and J genes are TRBV27 and TRBJ1-1; 7 positions match TRBD1. V lost 6 bases, J lost 6 bases, and 13 bases stayed unmatched. This CDR3 has 15 residues. Germline V gene data show CDR1 as MNHEY and CDR2 as SMNVEV (reference sequence). The CDR3 DNA follows: TGTGCCAGCAGCTTACTACAGGGGCCCAAGGCTGAAGCTTTCTTT. This encodes CASSLLQGPKAEAFF.

The chain joins TRBV7-8 to TRBJ2-7; D ambiguous. CDR1 and CDR2 (germline): SGHVS, FQNEAQ. This CDR3 is built from 15 residues. Deletions cut 1 base from V and 2 bases from J, with 12 bases between. The CDR3 DNA follows: TGTGCCAGCAGCTTAGAGGGCTTCAGCGCCTACGAGCAGTACTTC. Translating it yields CASSLEGFSAYEQYF.

The chain combines TRBV18 with TRBJ1-5; 11 nucleotides line up with TRBD1. The germline V gene encodes CDR1 KGHSH and CDR2 LQKENI. This CDR3 has 14 amino acids. V lost 4 bases and J lost 6; bases outside the gene matches: 2. The CDR3: CASSRDRGGQPQHF. In DNA form, the CDR3 reads TGTGCCAGCTCACGGGACAGGGGGGGTCAGCCCCAGCATTTT. Combining the CDR3 with reference TRBV18 and TRBJ1-5 gives the whole variable domain NAGVMQNPRHLVRRRGQEARLRCSPMKGHSHVYWYRQLPEEGLKFMVYLQKENIIDESGMPKERFSAEFPKEGPSILRIQQVVRGDSAAYFCASSRDRGGQPQHFGDGTRLSIL.

This clone showed up just once. The chain couples TRBV7-9 to TRBJ2-5; possible D gene TRBD1, 5 bases. Trimming removed 10 bases from V and 2 bases from J, with 14 bases in between. The CDR3 runs to 13 residues. The germline gives CDR1 SEHNR, CDR2 FQNEAQ (reference sequence). This CDR3 reads CATSRTLQETQYF. For the CDR3, the DNA is TGTGCCACATCGCGGACACTGCAAGAGACCCAGTACTTC.

V usage is TRBV6-4 and J usage is TRBJ1-5; 8 positions agree with TRBD1. Per germline, CDR1 MRHNA and CDR2 SNTAGT. The CDR3 consists of 15 residues. The trim removed 9 bases at V and 2 bases at J, leaving 9 bases unmatched. CDR3 protein: CASGQGWVGNQPQHF. The CDR3 bases are TGTGCCAGTGGACAGGGATGGGTGGGCAATCAGCCCCAGCATTTT.

The CDR3, as DNA: TGTGCCAGCAGCGTAGGGGACAGGGGGGCTAACTATGGCTACACCTTC. This sequence encodes CASSVGDRGANYGYTF. This chain uses TRBV9 with TRBJ1-2; 11 positions agree with TRBD1. With V trimmed by 0 bases and J by 0 bases, 1 base remained unmatched. Germline CDR1 is SGDLS and CDR2 is YYNGEE. The CDR3 loop spans 16 amino acids.

The chain is built from TRBV7-7 and TRBJ1-4, with D possibly matching TRBD1 (5 bases). The V end was cut by 2 bases, the J end by 6 bases, with 10 bases between. The CDR3 covers 14 residues. The germline V gene has CDR1 SSHAT and CDR2 FNYEAQ (reference sequence). CDR3 loop: CASSLRQGDEKLFF. CDR3 in DNA: TGTGCCAGCAGCTTACGTCAGGGCGATGAAAAACTGTTTTTT.

CDR3 loop: CASSIAEQYF. The CDR3 DNA sequence: TGTGCCAGCAGTATAGCCGAGCAGTACTTC. The J gene is TRBJ2-7, the V gene TRBV2, with D uncertain. This CDR3 comprises 10 residues. Trimming took 5 bases from V and 6 from J, leaving 5 bases between them. Germline V gene lookup returns CDR1 SNHLY and CDR2 FYNNEI.

The sample holds one count of this clone. The J gene is TRBJ2-6, the V gene TRBV21-1; the listed D gene, TRBD1, was not tested against the DNA. TRBV21-1 is termed a pseudogene. The CDR3 has 18 residues. CDR3 nucleotides: TGTGCCAGCAGCAAACCAGGGACAGGAGCTTCTGGGGCCAACGTCCTGACTTTC. Translation: CASSKPGTGASGANVLTF.

This chain connects TRBV9 to TRBJ2-5; perhaps TRBD1 as D (6 bases). The CDR3 extends over 14 amino acids. Looked up from germline, CDR1 is SGDLS and CDR2 is YYNGEE. Trimming took off 4 bases at V and 3 bases at J, with 13 bases between the two ends. The CDR3 is CASSLQGREETQYF. The CDR3 nucleotides are TGTGCCAGCAGCCTACAGGGTAGGGAAGAGACCCAGTACTTC.

The rearrangement joins TRBV2 to TRBJ1-5; possibly TRBD1 for D (6 bases). CDR1 and CDR2 from the germline V gene are SNHLY and FYNNEI. V was pared by 8 bases and J by 0 bases, with 8 bases between. The CDR3 sequence is 13 residues long. The CDR3, as DNA: TGTGCCAGCGGGGGCTATAGCAATCAGCCCCAGCATTTT. Protein product: CASGGYSNQPQHF.

This clone was recorded at least ten times. The rearrangement uses TRBV14 and TRBJ1-2; D unclear. The germline CDR1 and CDR2 sequences are SGHDN and FVKESK. V lost 4 bases to trimming and J lost 7 bases, with 16 bases between them. The CDR3 has 14 residues. The CDR3 DNA sequence: TGTGCCAGCAGCCCCACCCGGGGTGGCTTTGGCTACACCTTC. Protein: CASSPTRGGFGYTF. Using reference TRBV14 and TRBJ1-2 for the parts outside the CDR3, the full variable domain is EAGVTQFPSHSVIEKGQTVTLRCDPISGHDNLYWYRRVMGKEIKFLLHFVKESKQDESGMPNNRFLAERTGGTYSTLKVQPAELEDSGVYFCASSPTRGGFGYTFGSGTRLTVV.

This clone was counted a single time. CDR3 coding DNA: TGTGCCACGCCCTCCGGGACTAGCGGGAGTAATGAGCAGTTCTTC. Translated, it gives CATPSGTSGSNEQFF. This chain links TRBV6-1 with TRBJ2-1, with TRBD2 matching 14 bases. The J segment lost 7 bases and the V segment lost 10 bases, leaving 9 bases of the junction unmatched. From germline, CDR1 is MNHNS and CDR2 SASEGT. The CDR3 runs 15 residues.

This chain connects TRBV29-1 to TRBJ2-1; D is possibly TRBD2 (6 bases). CDR1 is SQVTM and CDR2 is ANQGSEA in the germline V gene. The ends were cut back, 4 bases at V and 2 bases at J, with 12 bases in the middle. This CDR3 is 14 amino acids long. The CDR3 DNA sequence: TGCAGCGTTGTTCCTAGCGAGCCCTACAATGAGCAGTTCTTC. As protein: CSVVPSEPYNEQFF.

The genes are TRBV4-1 and TRBJ2-5; tentative D call: TRBD2 (5 bases). The length of the CDR3 is 15 residues. Trimming left V 5 bases short and J 3 bases short, with 16 bases between. Germline loops: CDR1 MGHRA, CDR2 YSYEKL. The CDR3 region has the DNA TGCGCCAGCAGCTACAATTGGACTCCTGAAGAGACCCAGTACTTC. Residues: CASSYNWTPEETQYF.

The chain couples TRBV7-3 to TRBJ2-7, with TRBD1 matching 9 bases. The CDR3 length is 13 residues. The V gene end was trimmed by 5 bases and the J gene end by 6 bases; junction bases not matched to a gene: 5. The germline V gene encodes CDR1 SGHTA and CDR2 FQGTGA. CDR3 sequence (DNA): TGTGCCAGCAGCCTGGGACAGGGCCGCGAGCAGTACTTC. Amino acids: CASSLGQGREQYF.

This clone appeared a few times. In DNA form, the CDR3 reads TGCGCCAGCAGCCAATCTACCTGGGGAGGTGATAATTCACCCCTCCACTTT. Encoded protein: CASSQSTWGGDNSPLHF. The chain couples TRBV4-1 to TRBJ1-6; D unclear. CDR1 and CDR2 from the germline V gene are MGHRA and YSYEKL. This CDR3 region has 17 residues. The V end lost 2 bases, the J end lost 5 bases, and 16 bases lay between the germline ends.

The chain is built from TRBV4-3 and TRBJ2-7, with TRBD2 matching over 11 bases. The CDR3 sequence is 17 residues long. The germline V gene encodes CDR1 LGHNA and CDR2 YSLEER. J gave up 6 bases and V 0 bases, and 10 bases lay outside the gene matches. The CDR3 DNA follows: TGCGCCAGCAGCCAAGATTGGTTGTCTAGCGGGAGGTTCGAGCAGTACTTC. This codes for CASSQDWLSSGRFEQYF.

The rearrangement joins TRBV30 to TRBJ1-5; D unclear. The CDR3 has 13 amino acids. The V end lost 0 bases, the J end lost 3 bases, and 6 bases lay between the germline ends. The germline V gene encodes CDR1 GTSNPN and CDR2 SVGIG (reference sequence). This CDR3 is CAWSVGINQPQHF. In DNA, the CDR3 is TGTGCCTGGAGTGTTGGGATCAATCAGCCCCAGCATTTT.

This chain connects TRBV5-1 to TRBJ1-1; D not resolved. The CDR3 spans 16 residues. V lost 3 bases to trimming and J lost 5 bases, with 20 bases between them. Germline lookup yields CDR1 SGHRS and CDR2 YFSETQ. In DNA form, the CDR3 reads TGCGCCAGCAGCTCCCAATCGGGAAGGGCGGGTACTGAAGCTTTCTTT. Amino acid sequence: CASSSQSGRAGTEAFF.

This clone was picked up one time. The chain combines TRBV5-1 with TRBJ2-5, with D tentatively TRBD2 (6 bases). CDR1 SGHRS and CDR2 YFSETQ come from the germline V gene. V was clipped by 7 bases and J by 2 bases, with 12 bases between them. CDR3 size: 13 residues. Here the CDR3 reads CASSYRGQETQYF. CDR3 DNA: TGCGCCAGCTCATACCGGGGGCAAGAGACCCAGTACTTC.

The V gene is TRBV6-1, the J gene TRBJ2-1; 10 positions agree with TRBD2. The CDR3 runs 15 residues. Germline trimming cut 7 bases from V and 3 bases from J; bases unmatched to any gene: 6. The V gene's germline CDR1 is MNHNS and CDR2 SASEGT. The CDR3 DNA sequence: TGTGCCAGCACCCTAGAGCGGGGGGGCTACAATGAGCAGTTCTTC. This encodes CASTLERGGYNEQFF.

This chain uses TRBV9 with TRBJ2-2, with D unresolved. CDR3 size: 13 residues. Germline loops: CDR1 SGDLS, CDR2 YYNGEE. V dropped 0 bases and J dropped 4 bases, with 4 bases sitting between them. The CDR3, as DNA: TGTGCCAGCAGCGTAGAACTCACCGGGGAGCTGTTTTTT. This encodes CASSVELTGELFF.